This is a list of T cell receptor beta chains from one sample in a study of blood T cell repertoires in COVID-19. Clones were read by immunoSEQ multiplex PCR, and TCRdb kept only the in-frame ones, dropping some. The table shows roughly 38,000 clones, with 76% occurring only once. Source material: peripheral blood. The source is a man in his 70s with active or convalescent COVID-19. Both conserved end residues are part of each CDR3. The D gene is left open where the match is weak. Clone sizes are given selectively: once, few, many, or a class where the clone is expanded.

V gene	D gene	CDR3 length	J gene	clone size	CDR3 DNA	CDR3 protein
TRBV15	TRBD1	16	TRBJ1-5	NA	TGTGCCACCAGCATTCCTACGAGGGGGCTCCAGGAGCCCCAGCATTTT	CATSIPTRGLQEPQHF
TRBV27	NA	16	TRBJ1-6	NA	TGTGCCAGCAGTAACCCCCGGACAGCCCTTAATTCACCCCTCCACTTT	CASSNPRTALNSPLHF
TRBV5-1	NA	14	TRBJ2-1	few	TGCGCCAGCAGCTTGGCCGTAGGGGGAGATGAGCAGTTCTTC	CASSLAVGGDEQFF
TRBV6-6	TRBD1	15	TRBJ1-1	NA	TGTGCCAGCAGTCCCGGGACAGGGTTTTTAACTGAAGCTTTCTTT	CASSPGTGFLTEAFF
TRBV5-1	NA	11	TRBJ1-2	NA	TGCGCCAGCGGGGAGGGGTTCCGACAGGTCTTC	CASGEGFRQVF
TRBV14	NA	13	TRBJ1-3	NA	TGTGCCAGCAGCCACTCAGCGGGAAACACCATATATTTT	CASSHSAGNTIYF
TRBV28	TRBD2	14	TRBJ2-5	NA	TGTGCCAGCACGCTAGCGGGGGGGTTAGAGACCCAGTACTTC	CASTLAGGLETQYF
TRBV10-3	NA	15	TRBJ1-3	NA	TGTGCCATCAGTGACAGGGAGCGGGGGGTGAACACCATATATTTT	CAISDRERGVNTIYF
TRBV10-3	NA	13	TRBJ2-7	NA	TGTGCCATCTCCCCAGGACATTCCTACGAGCAGTACTTC	CAISPGHSYEQYF
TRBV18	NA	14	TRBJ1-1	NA	TGTGCCAGCTCACCTGTGGGGGGATACACTGAAGCTTTCTTT	CASSPVGGYTEAFF
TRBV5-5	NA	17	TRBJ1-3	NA	TGTGCCAGCAGCTTGTCCTTGGGTAGGGGAATGGGAAACACCATATATTTT	CASSLSLGRGMGNTIYF
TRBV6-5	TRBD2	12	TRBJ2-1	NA	TGTACCGGGGGGGGGCCTTACAATGAGCAGTTCTTC	CTGGGPYNEQFF
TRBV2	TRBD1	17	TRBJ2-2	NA	TGTGCCAGCAGCTCGACAGGGGGCCCCATGAACACCGGGGAGCTGTTTTTT	CASSSTGGPMNTGELFF
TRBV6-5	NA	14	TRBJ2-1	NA	TGTGCCAGCAGCGGCGGGATGGGGAGGAATGAGCAGTTCTTC	CASSGGMGRNEQFF
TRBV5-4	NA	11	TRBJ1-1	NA	TGTGCCAGCGGACAGTACACTGAAGCTTTCTTT	CASGQYTEAFF
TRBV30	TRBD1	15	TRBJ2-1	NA	TGTGCCTGGGCCGCCACCGGGACAGGGGTGAATGAGCAGTTCTTC	CAWAATGTGVNEQFF
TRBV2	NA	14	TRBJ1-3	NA	TGTGCCAGCAGTGCAGGGGCAAACCGAAACACCATATATTTT	CASSAGANRNTIYF
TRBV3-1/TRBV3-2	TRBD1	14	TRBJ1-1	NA	TGTGCCAGCAGCCCGTCTATACAGGGGACTGAAGCTTTCTTT	CASSPSIQGTEAFF
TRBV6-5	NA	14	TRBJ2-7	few	TGTGCCAGCACCCGGGAAAGAATGACAGGTGAGCAGTACTTC	CASTRERMTGEQYF
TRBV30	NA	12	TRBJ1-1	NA	TGTGCCTGGAGTGTAAGTCTAACTGAAGCTTTCTTT	CAWSVSLTEAFF
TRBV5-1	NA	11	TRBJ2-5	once	TGCGCCAGCAGCCTCCAAGAGACCCAGTACTTC	CASSLQETQYF
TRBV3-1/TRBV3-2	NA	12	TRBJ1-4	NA	TGTGCCAGCAGCCGGAGGAATGAAAAACTGTTTTTT	CASSRRNEKLFF
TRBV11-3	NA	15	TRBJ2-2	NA	TGTGCCAGCAGCTTAGGTAGAGGTATTTTCGGGGAGCTGTTTTTT	CASSLGRGIFGELFF
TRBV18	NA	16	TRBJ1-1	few	TGTGCCAGCTCACCAATTAGAGCCGAGCTGAACACTGAAGCTTTCTTT	CASSPIRAELNTEAFF
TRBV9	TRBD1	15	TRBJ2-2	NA	TGTGCCAGCAGCGTCGACAGGGGCCTCACCGGGGAGCTGTTTTTT	CASSVDRGLTGELFF
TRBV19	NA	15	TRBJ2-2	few	TGTGCCAGTAGTATAGTAGGGGGAACGATCGGGGAGCTGTTTTTT	CASSIVGGTIGELFF
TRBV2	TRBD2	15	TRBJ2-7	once	TGTGCCAGCAGCCGACTAGCGGGGGGCGTCTACGAGCAGTACTTC	CASSRLAGGVYEQYF
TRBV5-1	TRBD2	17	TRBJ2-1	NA	TGCGCCAGCAGCTTGGGCCTAGCAGCGGGGGGAAACAATGAGCAGTTCTTC	CASSLGLAAGGNNEQFF
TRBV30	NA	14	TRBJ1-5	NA	TGTGCCTGCAACAGGGAGGGCGGAGGTCAGCCCCAGCATTTT	CACNREGGGQPQHF
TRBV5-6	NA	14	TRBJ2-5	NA	TGTGCCAGCAGTCAACAGCAATACCAAGAGACCCAGTACTTC	CASSQQQYQETQYF
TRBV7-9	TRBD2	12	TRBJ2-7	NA	TGTGCCAGCAGCTACGGGGGGGCCGAGCAGTACTTC	CASSYGGAEQYF
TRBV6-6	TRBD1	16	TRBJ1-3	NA	TGTGCCAGCAGGGACAATACAGGGGGCCCTGGAAACACCATATATTTT	CASRDNTGGPGNTIYF
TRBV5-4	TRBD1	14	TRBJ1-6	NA	TGTGCCAGCAGCTTCGACAGGGGTAATTCACCCCTCCACTTT	CASSFDRGNSPLHF
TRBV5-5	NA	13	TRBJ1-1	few	TGTGCCAGCAGCTTGGAATGGCTGACTGAAGCTTTCTTT	CASSLEWLTEAFF
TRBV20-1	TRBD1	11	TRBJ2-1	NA	TGCAGCCCAGTGCAGGGGGACGGAAAGTTCTTC	CSPVQGDGKFF
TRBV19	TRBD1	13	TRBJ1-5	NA	TGTGCCAGTAGTAAACCCAGGGGGCAGCCCCAGCATTTT	CASSKPRGQPQHF
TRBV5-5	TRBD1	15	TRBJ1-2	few	TGTGCCAGCAGCCGGACAGGGGGAATTGGAGATGGCTACACCTTC	CASSRTGGIGDGYTF
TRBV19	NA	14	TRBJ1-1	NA	TGTGCCAGTAGTATCAGATTATTGAACACTGAAGCTTTCTTT	CASSIRLLNTEAFF
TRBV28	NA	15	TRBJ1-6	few	TGTGCCAGCAGACTCCAAGGGAGGGATAATTCACCCCTCCACTTT	CASRLQGRDNSPLHF
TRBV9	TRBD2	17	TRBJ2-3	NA	TGTGCCAGCAGCGTAGTGGTTGGCGGGGGGGCCGAGAGTACGCAGTATTTT	CASSVVVGGGAESTQYF
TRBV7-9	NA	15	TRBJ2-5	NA	TGTGCCAGCAGCGACAACCTGCTAGCGAGGGAGACCCAGTACTTC	CASSDNLLARETQYF
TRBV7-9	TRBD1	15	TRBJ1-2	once	TGTGCCAGCAGCTTACTACCCCGACAGGGCCAAGGCTACACCTTC	CASSLLPRQGQGYTF
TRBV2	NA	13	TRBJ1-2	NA	TGTGCCAGCAGTTTAGGGGGGGACTATGGCTACACCTTC	CASSLGGDYGYTF
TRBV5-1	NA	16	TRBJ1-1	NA	TGCGCCAGCAGCTTGGGACTCCAAGGGGGGAACACTGAAGCTTTCTTT	CASSLGLQGGNTEAFF
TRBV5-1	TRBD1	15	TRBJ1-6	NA	TGCGCCAGCCGCCAGGCGACAGGGTCTAATTCACCCCTCCACTTT	CASRQATGSNSPLHF
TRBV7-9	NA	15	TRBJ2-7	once	TGTGCCAGCAGCTTAGGTTTGGGGAAGGGGGACGAGCAGTACTTC	CASSLGLGKGDEQYF
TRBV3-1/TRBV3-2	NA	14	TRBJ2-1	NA	TGTGCCAGCAGCCAAGCTACTAGCTCCAATGAGCAGTTCTTC	CASSQATSSNEQFF
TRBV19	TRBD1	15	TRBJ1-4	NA	TGTGCCAGTAGTAACGCAGGGGGCGGCTCTGAAAAACTGTTTTTT	CASSNAGGGSEKLFF